The 21 T cell receptor beta chains listed next were all sequenced from one sample in a study of shared clonotypes between healthy human individuals. Method: immunoSEQ multiplex PCR; TCRdb's copy keeps in-frame clones and lacks some. This table has about 2.3 million clones, around 93% appearing once. Sequencing was carried out using naive CD4+ T cells from PBMCs. Described subset: CD45RA+ positively selected. These receptors all stem from a man between 18 and 29 years old in good health. Some clones in this sample may be carry-over from other donors' samples.

In the case of this clone: Other DNA sequences in this specimen translate into the identical CDR3. This chain links TRBV7-3 with TRBJ2-2; 10 positions match TRBD1. Germline V gene lookup returns CDR1 SGHTA and CDR2 FQGTGA. V lost 5 bases to trimming and J lost 4 bases; unmatched junction nucleotides: 1. The CDR3 covers 14 residues. CDR3 amino acids: CASSRDRGTGELFF. DNA of the CDR3: TGTGCCAGCAGCCGGGACAGGGGCACCGGGGAGCTGTTTTTT.

This chain links TRBV11-2 with TRBJ2-4; D perhaps matches TRBD2 (6 bases). Germline V gene lookup returns CDR1 SGHAT and CDR2 FQNNGV. The CDR3 has 17 amino acids. V lost 6 bases, J lost 0 bases, and 18 bases lay in between. The CDR3 protein is CASRPLGGQLAKNIQYF. The CDR3, as DNA: TGTGCCAGCAGACCCCTGGGGGGTCAACTAGCCAAAAACATTCAGTACTTC.

The chain uses TRBV11-2 and TRBJ2-7; tentative D call: TRBD1 (5 bases). V lost 5 bases, J lost 6 bases, and 8 bases lay in between. The CDR3 runs to 11 residues. Germline loops: CDR1 SGHAT, CDR2 FQNNGV. Here the CDR3 reads CASSRGLEQYF. The CDR3 nucleotides are TGTGCCAGCAGCAGGGGCCTCGAGCAGTACTTC.

Worth noting for this clone: The sample contains more than one DNA sequence encoding this CDR3. V and J are TRBV18 and TRBJ1-1; D remains unclear. V dropped 4 bases and J dropped 0 bases, with 6 bases sitting between them. Germline V gene data show CDR1 as KGHSH and CDR2 as LQKENI. The CDR3 length is 13 residues. The CDR3 spells CASSQGLNTEAFF. In DNA, the CDR3 is TGTGCCAGCTCACAAGGTTTGAACACTGAAGCTTTCTTT.

J is TRBJ2-3 and V is TRBV6-5; 8 bases match TRBD2. The CDR3 runs to 16 residues. Germline CDR1 and CDR2: MNHEY and SVGAGI. The trim removed 2 bases at V and 1 base at J, leaving 5 bases unmatched. CDR3: CASSYVPAGGTDTQYF. The CDR3 coding sequence is TGTGCCAGCAGTTACGTTCCAGCGGGAGGCACAGATACGCAGTATTTT.

This chain links TRBV6-6 with TRBJ2-1; perhaps D is TRBD1 or TRBD2 (5 bases each). This CDR3 spans 15 amino acids. Looked up from germline, CDR1 is MNHNY and CDR2 is SVGAGI (reference sequence). V lost 2 bases, J lost 2 bases, and 10 bases lay in between. The CDR3 sequence: CASSYGTGPYNEQFF. In nucleotides, the CDR3 is TGTGCCAGCAGTTACGGCACGGGACCCTACAATGAGCAGTTCTTC.

V is TRBV18 and J is TRBJ2-7; TRBD1 might be the D (5 bases). In germline, CDR1 is KGHSH, CDR2 LQKENI. The CDR3 has 14 residues. Trimming took 4 bases from V and 3 from J, leaving 13 bases between them. In DNA form, the CDR3 reads TGTGCCAGCTCACTGGTGAGACAGAACTACGAGCAGTACTTC. Translated, it gives CASSLVRQNYEQYF.

This clone was recorded only once. The chain has TRBV9 and TRBJ2-6; D is perhaps TRBD1 (5 bases). From germline, CDR1 is SGDLS and CDR2 YYNGEE. The V and J ends lost 4 bases and 0 bases respectively, with 11 bases between them. There are 16 residues in the CDR3. CDR3 DNA: TGTGCCAGCAGCCCCAGGGTTTTCTCTGGGGCCAACGTCCTGACTTTC. Translation: CASSPRVFSGANVLTF.

The chain employs TRBV6-1 and TRBJ2-2, with D perhaps matching TRBD1 or TRBD2 (5 bases each). V was cut by 7 bases and J by 2 bases, with 11 bases left in between. The CDR3 contains 14 residues. Germline-derived CDR1 and CDR2 are MNHNS and SASEGT. Written as DNA, the CDR3 is TGTGCCAGCACCGGGACGGAAAACACCGGGGAGCTGTTTTTT. As protein: CASTGTENTGELFF.

The V and J genes are TRBV4-3 and TRBJ2-3, with D possibly being TRBD2 (6 bases). This CDR3 contains 14 residues. Germline assignment: CDR1 LGHNA and CDR2 YSLEER. V was trimmed by 4 bases and J by 3 bases, leaving 11 bases between them. CDR3 in amino acids: CASSPAGLTDTQYF. In DNA, the CDR3 is TGCGCCAGCAGCCCCGCGGGGCTAACAGATACGCAGTATTTT.

The rearrangement uses TRBV7-8 and TRBJ2-1, with D maybe TRBD2 (6 bases). V lost 3 bases and J lost 6, with 24 bases in between. The CDR3 consists of 18 residues. Germline V gives CDR1 SGHVS, CDR2 FQNEAQ. The CDR3 DNA follows: TGTGCCAGCAGCTTTGCCCTAGCGCGACGACGAACACCCAATGAGCAGTTCTTC. The encoded protein is CASSFALARRRTPNEQFF.

The genes are TRBV2 and TRBJ2-7; TRBD2 might be the D (6 bases). From germline, CDR1 is SNHLY and CDR2 FYNNEI. CDR3 size: 15 residues. V shed 6 bases and J shed 0 bases, with 15 bases lying between them. DNA for the CDR3: TGTGCCAGCAGGGACTTTGGCGGGAACTCCTACGAGCAGTACTTC. Translated: CASRDFGGNSYEQYF.

For this clone: This sample also contains other DNA sequences that code for the same CDR3. The J gene is TRBJ2-7, the V gene TRBV7-9; TRBD1 matches at 7 bases. The CDR3 length is 15 residues. The germline V gene has CDR1 SEHNR and CDR2 FQNEAQ (reference sequence). With 0 bases clipped from V and 0 bases from J, the junction kept 2 bases outside the gene matches. The CDR3 region is CASSLAGGPSYEQYF. The CDR3 DNA reads TGTGCCAGCAGCTTAGCAGGGGGCCCCTCCTACGAGCAGTACTTC.

This clone was detected only a few times. The V gene is TRBV4-2, the J gene TRBJ1-5, with 8 bases aligning to TRBD1. Losses at the gene ends were 0 bases for V and 2 bases for J; bases not matched to a gene: 3. The CDR3 is 16 residues long. Germline CDR1 and CDR2: LGHNA and YNFKEQ. For the CDR3, the DNA is TGTGCCAGCAGCCAAGATAGGGGACAGGGCAATCAGCCCCAGCATTTT. Encoded protein: CASSQDRGQGNQPQHF.

Note on this clone: Other nucleotide sequences in the sample specify the same CDR3. The gene calls are TRBV9 and TRBJ2-2; no clear D. CDR3 size: 15 residues. V was clipped by 1 base and J by 1 base, with 8 bases between them. Germline values: CDR1 SGDLS, CDR2 YYNGEE. The CDR3 bases are TGTGCCAGCAGCGTAAGGACGGGGAACACCGGGGAGCTGTTTTTT. Its translation: CASSVRTGNTGELFF.

This clone has a handful of counts. V and J are TRBV18 and TRBJ1-1; unclear D gene. This CDR3 region has 13 residues. V was shortened by 8 bases and J by 6 bases, with 16 bases between the two germline ends. The germline CDR1 and CDR2 sequences are KGHSH and LQKENI. The CDR3 DNA reads as TGTGCCAGCCGAACTGATATTCAAGCTGAAGCTTTCTTT. Protein sequence: CASRTDIQAEAFF.

The chain has TRBV6-1 and TRBJ1-5, with 7 nucleotides matching TRBD1. From germline, CDR1 is MNHNS and CDR2 SASEGT. Trimming at V came to 9 bases and at J to 9 bases, leaving 11 bases not matched to a gene. The CDR3 consists of 13 residues. CDR3 sequence reads: CASRQGLLSPQHF. In DNA form, the CDR3 reads TGTGCCAGTAGACAGGGCCTCTTGTCGCCCCAGCATTTT.

The chain uses TRBV2 and TRBJ2-3; 9 bases are shared with TRBD2. The germline gives CDR1 SNHLY, CDR2 FYNNEI. With 5 bases clipped from V and 1 base from J, the junction kept 4 bases outside the gene matches. The length of the CDR3 is 15 residues. The CDR3 DNA reads as TGTGCCAGCAGTATCTTAGCGGGAGGCACAGATACGCAGTATTTT. Its protein product is CASSILAGGTDTQYF.

The chain joins TRBV11-2 to TRBJ2-7; D call uncertain. This CDR3 has 15 amino acids. Germline-derived CDR1 and CDR2 are SGHAT and FQNNGV. Trimming removed 5 bases from V and 6 bases from J, with 20 bases in between. In DNA, the CDR3 is TGTGCCAGCAGCCCAACGACCCTTTCCAACGCCGAGCAGTACTTC. Translation gives CASSPTTLSNAEQYF.

The J gene is TRBJ2-5, the V gene TRBV28; D call uncertain. The CDR3 covers 16 residues. Germline CDR1 is MDHEN and CDR2 is SYDVKM. V was trimmed by 3 bases and J by 2 bases, leaving 16 bases between them. CDR3 coding DNA: TGTGCCAGCAGTTTCCCCGCGGCAAAGCCGCAAGAGACCCAGTACTTC. Translated: CASSFPAAKPQETQYF.

This chain connects TRBV18 to TRBJ2-1; D is possibly TRBD1 or TRBD2 (5 bases each). V shed 3 bases and J shed 5 bases, with 11 bases lying between them. The germline CDR1 and CDR2 sequences are KGHSH and LQKENI. The CDR3 totals 14 residues. CDR3 amino acids: CASSPGTVHNEQFF. The CDR3, as DNA: TGTGCCAGCTCACCCGGGACGGTACACAATGAGCAGTTCTTC.